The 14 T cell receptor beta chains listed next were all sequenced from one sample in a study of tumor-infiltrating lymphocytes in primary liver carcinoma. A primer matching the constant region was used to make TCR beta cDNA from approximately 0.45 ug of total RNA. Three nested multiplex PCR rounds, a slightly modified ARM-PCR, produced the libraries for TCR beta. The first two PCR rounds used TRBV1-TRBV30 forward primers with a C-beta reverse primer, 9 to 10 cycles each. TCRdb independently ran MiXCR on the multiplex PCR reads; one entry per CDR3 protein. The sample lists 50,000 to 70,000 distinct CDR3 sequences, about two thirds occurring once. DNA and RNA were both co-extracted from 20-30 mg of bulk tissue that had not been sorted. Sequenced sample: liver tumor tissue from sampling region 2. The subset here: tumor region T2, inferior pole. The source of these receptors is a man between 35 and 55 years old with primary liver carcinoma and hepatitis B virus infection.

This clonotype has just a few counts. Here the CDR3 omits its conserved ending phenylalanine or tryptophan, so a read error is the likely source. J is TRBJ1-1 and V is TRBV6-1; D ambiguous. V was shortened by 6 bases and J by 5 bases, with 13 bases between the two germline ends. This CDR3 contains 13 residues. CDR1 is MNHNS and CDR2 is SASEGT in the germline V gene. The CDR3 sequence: CASSVSLKTEAFY. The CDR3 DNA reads TGTGCCAGCAGCGTATCCTTAAAGACTGAAGCTTTCTAT.

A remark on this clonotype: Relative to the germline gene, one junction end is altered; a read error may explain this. CDR3 protein: CAISYPGTSGYEQYF. For the CDR3, the DNA is TGTGCCATCAGCTATCCCGGTACTAGCGGCTACGAGCAGTACTTC. J is TRBJ2-7 and V is TRBV5-6; 8 nucleotides match TRBD2. CDR1 and CDR2 from the germline V gene are SGHDT and YYEEEE. The CDR3 spans 15 residues.

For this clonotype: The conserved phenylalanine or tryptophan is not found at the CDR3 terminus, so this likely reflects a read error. The CDR3 coding sequence is TGTGCCAGCAGCTTCGAACGGAACAATCAGCCCCAGCATTTA. It encodes CASSFERNNQPQHL. V usage is TRBV5-6 and J usage is TRBJ1-5; D gene unclear. The length of the CDR3 is 14 residues. The V gene's germline CDR1 is SGHDT and CDR2 YYEEEE. With 2 bases removed from V and 3 bases from J, the gap between germline ends came to 9 bases.

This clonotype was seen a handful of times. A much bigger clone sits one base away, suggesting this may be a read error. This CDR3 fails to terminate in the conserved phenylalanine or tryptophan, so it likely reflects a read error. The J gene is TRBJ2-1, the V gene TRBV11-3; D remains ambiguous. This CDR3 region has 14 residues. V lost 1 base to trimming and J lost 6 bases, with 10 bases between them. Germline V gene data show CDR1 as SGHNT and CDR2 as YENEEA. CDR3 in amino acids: CASSLGVSSNEQFL. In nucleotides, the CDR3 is TGTGCCAGCAGCTTAGGCGTCTCGAGCAATGAGCAGTTCCTC.

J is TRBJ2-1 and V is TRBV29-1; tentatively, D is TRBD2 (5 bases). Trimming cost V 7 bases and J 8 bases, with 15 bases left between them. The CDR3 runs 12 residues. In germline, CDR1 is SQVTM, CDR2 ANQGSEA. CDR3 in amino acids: CSGVRDVDEQFF. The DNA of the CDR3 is TGCAGCGGGGTACGGGATGTCGATGAGCAGTTCTTC.

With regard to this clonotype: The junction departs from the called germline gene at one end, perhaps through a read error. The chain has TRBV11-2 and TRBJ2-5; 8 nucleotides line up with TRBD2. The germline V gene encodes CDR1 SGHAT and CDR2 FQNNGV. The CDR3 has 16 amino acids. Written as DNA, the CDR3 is TGTGCCAGCAACCAAACCCCTGGCGGGGGGAAAGAGACGCAGCACTTC. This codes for CASNQTPGGGKETQHF.

CDR3 amino acids: CASSLAGSPIEQYF. In nucleotides, the CDR3 is TGTGCCAGCAGTTTAGCGGGATCCCCTATCGAGCAGTACTTC. The V and J genes are TRBV6-6 and TRBJ2-7; TRBD2 aligns across 8 bases. The germline V gene has CDR1 MNHNY and CDR2 SVGAGI (reference sequence). This CDR3 is built from 14 residues. With V trimmed by 4 bases and J by 6 bases, 8 bases remained unmatched.

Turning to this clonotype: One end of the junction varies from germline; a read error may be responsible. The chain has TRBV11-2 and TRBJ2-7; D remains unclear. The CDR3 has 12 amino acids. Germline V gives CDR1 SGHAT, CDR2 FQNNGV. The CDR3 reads CASSLVQLEQYF. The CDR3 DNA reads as TGTGCAAGCAGCTTAGTCCAGCTCGAGCAGTACTTC.

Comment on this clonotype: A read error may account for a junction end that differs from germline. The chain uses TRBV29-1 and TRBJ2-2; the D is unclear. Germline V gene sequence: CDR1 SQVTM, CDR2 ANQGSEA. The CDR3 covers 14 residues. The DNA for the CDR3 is TGCAGCGTTACACTAACGGCTAACATCGGGGAGCTGTTTTTT. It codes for CSVTLTANIGELFF.

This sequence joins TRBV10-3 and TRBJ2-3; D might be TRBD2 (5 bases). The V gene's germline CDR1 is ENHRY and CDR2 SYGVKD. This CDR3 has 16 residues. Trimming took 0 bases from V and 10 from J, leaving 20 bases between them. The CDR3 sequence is CAISESSSGYKVAQYF. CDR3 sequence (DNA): TGTGCCATCAGTGAGTCGTCCAGCGGATATAAGGTCGCGCAGTATTTT.

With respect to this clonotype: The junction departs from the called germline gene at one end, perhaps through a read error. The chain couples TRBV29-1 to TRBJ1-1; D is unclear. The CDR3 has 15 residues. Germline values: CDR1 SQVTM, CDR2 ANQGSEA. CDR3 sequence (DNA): TGCAGTGTTGGATCCGGGTGGGGTATGAACATTGAAGCTTTCTTT. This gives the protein CSVGSGWGMNIEAFF. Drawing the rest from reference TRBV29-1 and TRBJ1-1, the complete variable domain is SAVISQKPSRDICQRGTSLTIQCQVDSQVTMMFWYRQQPGQSLTLIATANQGSEATYESGFVIDKFPISRPNLTFSTLTVSNMSPEDSSIYLCSVGSGWGMNIEAFFGQGTRLTVV.

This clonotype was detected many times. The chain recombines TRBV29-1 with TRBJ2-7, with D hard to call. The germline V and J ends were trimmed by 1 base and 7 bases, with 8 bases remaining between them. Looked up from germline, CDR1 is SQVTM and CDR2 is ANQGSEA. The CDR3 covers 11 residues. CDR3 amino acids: CSVEGGHEQYF. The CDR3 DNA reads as TGCAGCGTTGAAGGGGGTCATGAGCAGTACTTC.

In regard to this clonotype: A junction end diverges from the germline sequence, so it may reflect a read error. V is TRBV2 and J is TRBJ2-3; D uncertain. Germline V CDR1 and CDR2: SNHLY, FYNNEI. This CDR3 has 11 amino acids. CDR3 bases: TGTGCTAGCAGTTGCGAAGATATTCAGTATTTT. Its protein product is CASSCEDIQYF. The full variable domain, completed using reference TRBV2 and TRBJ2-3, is EPEVTQTPSHQVTQMGQEVILRCVPISNHLYFYWYRQILGQKVEFLVSFYNNEISEKSEIFDDQFSVERPDGSNFTLKIRSTKLEDSAMYFCASSCEDIQYFGPGTRLTVL.

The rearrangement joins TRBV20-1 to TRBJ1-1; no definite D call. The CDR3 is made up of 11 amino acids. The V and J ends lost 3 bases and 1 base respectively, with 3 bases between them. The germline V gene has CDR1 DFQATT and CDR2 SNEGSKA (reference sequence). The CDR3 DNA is TGCAGTGCTAGGGGGAACACTGAAGCTTTCTTT. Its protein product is CSARGNTEAFF.